What follows describes a single T cell receptor beta chain. The antigen is unknown. Documented treatment: some 20 received Ad26.COV2.S at low or high dose, single or two shots; roughly five received placebo; per-sample allocation not given. Samples analyzed were those drawn on day 63 after the first vaccine or placebo injection. Trimming cost V 5 bases and J 5 bases; bases outside gene matches: 10. The CDR3 contains 15 residues. CDR1 SGHTA and CDR2 FQGNSA come from the germline V gene. This sample was included in a study of Ad26.COV2.S vaccination and SARS-CoV-2 variants. Study in general: By the intramuscular route, Ad26.COV2.S was given once, or twice 56 days apart.

Profiling relied on immunoSEQ multiplex PCR, and the TCRdb table lists in-frame clones only, not all of them. The table includes 350,000 to 450,000 clones, 80% to 90% detected once. Whole-study results and caveats: Vaccinees showed greater spike-specific TCR breadth than placebo recipients. Responses of spike-specific T cells (both CD8+ and CD4+) reportedly showed substantial breadth after vaccination.

The sequencing here drew on peripheral blood, taken in a trial of Ad26.COV2.S vaccine versus placebo. The sequence derives from a person aged 18-65 years who received the Ad26.COV2.S COVID-19 vaccine or a placebo. The genes are TRBV7-2 and TRBJ1-2; 8 positions match TRBD1. CDR3 loop: CASSPQGAKIYGYTF. In DNA, the CDR3 is TGTGCCAGCAGCCCCCAGGGGGCCAAGATATATGGCTACACCTTC.